This section outlines one TCR beta chain sequence together with its context. The germline CDR1 and CDR2 sequences are MNHEY and SVGAGI. V gave up 5 bases and J gave up 7 bases, with 11 bases separating them. This CDR3 comprises 12 residues. The entry originates in a study of technical replicates of blood from a few donors. Sequencing used immunoSEQ multiplex PCR; TCRdb keeps in-frame clones, though not all of them. The sample lists 65,000 to 80,000 clones, 95% to 98% occurring once. The TCR was taken from a human donor in good health. Sequenced material: T cells isolated from PBMCs. The chain recombines TRBV6-5 with TRBJ1-1, with D tentatively TRBD1 (5 bases). In nucleotides, the CDR3 is TGTGCCAGCAGTCTAGGACATCATGAAGCTTTCTTT. Amino acid sequence: CASSLGHHEAFF.